The 23 T cell receptor beta chains below all came from one sample that was sequenced in a study of T cell responses to AZD1222 COVID-19 vaccine. Data came from immunoSEQ multiplex PCR; TCRdb stores just in-frame clones and leaves some out. Among roughly 80,000 clones listed, around nine tenths were seen once. The sample consisted of peripheral blood, taken 28 days after the second AZD1222 dose. Every receptor here comes from an adult who received the AZD1222 COVID-19 vaccine.

The chain employs TRBV19 and TRBJ1-5; TRBD1 might be the D (6 bases). This CDR3 contains 15 residues. The V end was cut by 4 bases, the J end by 0 bases, with 10 bases between. In germline, CDR1 is LNHDA, CDR2 SQIVND (reference sequence). The CDR3 protein is CASSRTVNSNQPQHF. In nucleotides, the CDR3 is TGTGCCAGTAGTAGGACAGTAAATAGCAATCAGCCCCAGCATTTT.

The chain couples TRBV5-5 to TRBJ1-2; 8 nucleotides align to TRBD1. Per germline, CDR1 SGHKS and CDR2 YYEKEE (reference sequence). The CDR3 totals 15 residues. V was clipped by 4 bases and J by 0 bases; unmatched bases: 5. DNA of the CDR3: TGTGCCAGCAGCCAGGGACAGGCGACTAACTATGGCTACACCTTC. Translated, it gives CASSQGQATNYGYTF.

V is TRBV4-3 and J is TRBJ2-1; tentatively, D is TRBD2 (5 bases). This CDR3 contains 14 residues. Germline values: CDR1 LGHNA, CDR2 YSLEER. V was shortened by 1 base and J by 7 bases, with 11 bases between the two germline ends. The CDR3 loop reads CASSQVDSANEQFF. DNA for the CDR3: TGCGCCAGCAGCCAAGTCGATAGCGCGAATGAGCAGTTCTTC.

Note on this clone: Other nucleotide sequences in the sample specify the same CDR3. The rearrangement uses TRBV6-2 or TRBV6-3 and TRBJ1-5; D ambiguous. CDR1 and CDR2 from the germline V gene are MNHEY and SVGEGT. CDR3 length: 12 amino acids. V gave up 4 bases and J gave up 7 bases, with 8 bases separating them. The CDR3 DNA sequence: TGTGCCAGCAGTTTTCCAGGACAGCCCCAGCATTTT. Residues: CASSFPGQPQHF.

The chain couples TRBV7-2 to TRBJ2-5, with 10 nucleotides matching TRBD2. This CDR3 is built from 18 residues. J was trimmed by 4 bases and V by 6 bases; bases with no gene match: 17. CDR1 is SGHTA and CDR2 is FQGNSA in the germline V gene. The CDR3 bases are TGTGCCAGCAGTTTCACCCCCGGCCTAGCGGGGGAAGCAGAGACCCAGTACTTC. Protein product: CASSFTPGLAGEAETQYF.

J is TRBJ1-1 and V is TRBV2, with D uncertain. The CDR3 consists of 12 residues. Trimming cost V 10 bases and J 0 bases, with 9 bases left between them. Germline assignment: CDR1 SNHLY and CDR2 FYNNEI. As DNA, the CDR3 is TGTGCCATTTCATCCATGAACACTGAAGCTTTCTTT. Its translation is CAISSMNTEAFF. Variable domain in full (rest from reference TRBV2 and TRBJ1-1): EPEVTQTPSHQVTQMGQEVILRCVPISNHLYFYWYRQILGQKVEFLVSFYNNEISEKSEIFDDQFSVERPDGSNFTLKIRSTKLEDSAMYFCAISSMNTEAFFGQGTRLTVV.

The CDR3 DNA is TGTGCCAGCAGCGGACAGGGTACCACTGAAGCTTTCTTT. Translated, it gives CASSGQGTTEAFF. The chain uses TRBV6-5 and TRBJ1-1; TRBD1 agrees at 8 bases. J gave up 4 bases and V 6 bases, and 4 bases lay outside the gene matches. The CDR3 is made up of 13 amino acids. CDR1 MNHEY and CDR2 SVGAGI come from the germline V gene.

The chain is built from TRBV7-8 and TRBJ2-5; D is unresolved. The length of the CDR3 is 14 residues. In germline, CDR1 is SGHVS, CDR2 FQNEAQ. Trimming pared 2 bases from V and 5 bases from J, leaving 12 bases between. CDR3 sequence (DNA): TGTGCCAGCAGCTTAATCACAGATCTTGAGACCCAGTACTTC. Encoded protein: CASSLITDLETQYF.

The chain has TRBV5-1 and TRBJ2-7; 11 bases map to TRBD1. The CDR3 runs 18 residues. CDR1 SGHRS and CDR2 YFSETQ come from the germline V gene. J was trimmed by 1 base and V by 3 bases; bases with no gene match: 12. The DNA of the CDR3 is TGCGCCAGCAGCTCGGTGTCGGGACAGGGGGAATTTTCCTACGAGCAGTACTTC. It specifies CASSSVSGQGEFSYEQYF.

This chain joins TRBV7-8 and TRBJ1-5; D is unresolved. CDR3 length: 15 amino acids. In germline, CDR1 is SGHVS, CDR2 FQNEAQ. V was clipped by 2 bases and J by 0 bases, with 8 bases between them. CDR3 sequence reads: CASSLTSYSNQPQHF. The CDR3 DNA follows: TGTGCCAGCAGCTTAACCAGCTATAGCAATCAGCCCCAGCATTTT. The full variable domain, in which reference TRBV7-8 and TRBJ1-5 provide the parts outside the CDR3, is GAGVSQSPRYKVAKRGQDVALRCDPISGHVSLFWYQQALGQGPEFLTYFQNEAQLDKSGLPSDRFFAERPEGSVSTLKIQRTQQEDSAVYLCASSLTSYSNQPQHFGDGTRLSIL.

V gene TRBV4-1 combines with J gene TRBJ2-7; D might be TRBD1 (6 bases). The CDR3 runs 14 residues. The V end lost 1 base, the J end lost 4 bases, and 11 bases lay between the germline ends. The V gene's germline CDR1 is MGHRA and CDR2 YSYEKL. The CDR3 here is CASSQGAGVYEQYF. CDR3 coding DNA: TGCGCCAGCAGCCAAGGAGCAGGGGTTTACGAGCAGTACTTC.

The rearrangement uses TRBV7-6 and TRBJ1-2; 8 positions agree with TRBD1. After removal of 5 bases from V and 4 bases from J, the junction contained 6 bases not matched to a gene. In germline, CDR1 is SGHVS, CDR2 FNYEAQ. The length of the CDR3 is 14 residues. The chain's CDR3 is CASSPQGAGYGYTF. The CDR3 DNA reads TGTGCCAGCAGCCCCCAGGGGGCAGGCTATGGCTACACCTTC.

The chain is built from TRBV15 and TRBJ2-3, with D maybe TRBD2 (7 bases). Germline-derived CDR1 and CDR2 are LNHNV and YYDKDF (reference sequence). V was pared by 8 bases and J by 0 bases, with 18 bases between. This CDR3 region has 16 residues. CDR3 coding DNA: TGTGCCACCGCGTTTGGGGGGGCCCAAAGCACAGATACGCAGTATTTT. The encoded protein is CATAFGGAQSTDTQYF.

The CDR3: CASNWGSSTYEQYF. The CDR3 DNA is TGTGCCAGCAATTGGGGGAGCTCGACCTACGAGCAGTACTTC. This chain joins TRBV6-6 and TRBJ2-7; D assignment may be TRBD1 or TRBD2 (5 bases each). CDR3 length: 14 amino acids. From germline, CDR1 is MNHNY and CDR2 SVGAGI (reference sequence). V was trimmed by 7 bases and J by 2 bases, leaving 15 bases between them.

The V call is TRBV28, the J call TRBJ2-1; TRBD1 aligns across 10 bases. The germline CDR1 and CDR2 sequences are MDHEN and SYDVKM. V dropped 3 bases and J dropped 2; count of bases not matched to a gene: 1. The CDR3 sequence is 15 residues long. The CDR3 protein is CASSLGTGAYNEQFF. For the CDR3, the DNA is TGTGCCAGCAGTTTGGGGACAGGGGCCTACAATGAGCAGTTCTTC.

The V gene is TRBV15, the J gene TRBJ1-2; D is unclear. The V gene lost 1 base and the J gene lost 2 bases, with 14 bases spanning the gap. This CDR3 contains 16 residues. The V gene's germline CDR1 is LNHNV and CDR2 YYDKDF (reference sequence). The CDR3 nucleotides read TGTGCCACCAGCAGAGGTGGCAGAAACACCAACTATGGCTACACCTTC. As protein: CATSRGGRNTNYGYTF.

This chain connects TRBV7-9 to TRBJ1-1; possibly TRBD1 for D (5 bases). Germline-derived CDR1 and CDR2 are SEHNR and FQNEAQ (reference sequence). This CDR3 spans 13 amino acids. The V end was cut by 5 bases, the J end by 9 bases, with 16 bases between. CDR3 region: CASSAGTGTKAFF. CDR3 coding DNA: TGTGCCAGCAGCGCCGGGACGGGGACCAAAGCTTTCTTT. Full variable domain (missing parts from reference TRBV7-9 and TRBJ1-1): DTGVSQNPRHKITKRGQNVTFRCDPISEHNRLYWYRQTLGQGPEFLTYFQNEAQLEKSRLLSDRFSAERPKGSFSTLEIQRTEQGDSAMYLCASSAGTGTKAFFGQGTRLTVV.

The V call is TRBV5-4, the J call TRBJ1-2; no reliable D call. The CDR3 extends over 13 amino acids. Between the trimmed V and J ends, which lost 9 bases and 0 bases, there was a span of 12 bases. Looked up from germline, CDR1 is SGHNT and CDR2 is YYREEE (reference sequence). The chain's CDR3 is CATSREANYGYTF. The CDR3 nucleotides are TGTGCCACTTCAAGGGAAGCTAACTATGGCTACACCTTC.

The chain joins TRBV11-3 to TRBJ1-1; no clear D gene. Deletions cut 5 bases from V and 1 base from J, with 11 bases between. CDR1 and CDR2 from the germline V gene are SGHNT and YENEEA. The CDR3 has 14 amino acids. Here the CDR3 DNA reads TGTGCCAGCAGCCCCGGCATGGAGAACACTGAAGCTTTCTTT. Amino acid sequence: CASSPGMENTEAFF.

V and J are TRBV25-1 and TRBJ1-5, with D maybe TRBD1 (5 bases). The length of the CDR3 is 14 residues. V lost 4 bases to trimming and J lost 5 bases, with 12 bases between them. From germline, CDR1 is MGHDK and CDR2 SYGVNS. CDR3 region: CASSVHGTYQPQHF. For the CDR3, the DNA is TGTGCCAGCAGTGTTCACGGGACGTATCAGCCCCAGCATTTT.

Only a few counts were recorded for this clone. In nucleotides, the CDR3 is TGTGCCAGCACCCCAGGGTTGGGACAACTTAACACTGAAGCTTTCTTT. Encoded protein: CASTPGLGQLNTEAFF. V and J are TRBV28 and TRBJ1-1, with a weak D call TRBD1 (6 bases). Germline-derived CDR1 and CDR2 are MDHEN and SYDVKM. The CDR3 spans 16 residues. V lost 7 bases, J lost 2 bases, and 20 bases lay in between.

The chain links TRBV9 to TRBJ2-3; D is perhaps TRBD2 (7 bases). The V and J ends lost 0 bases and 0 bases respectively, with 17 bases between them. Germline lookup yields CDR1 SGDLS and CDR2 YYNGEE. The CDR3 has 18 amino acids. CDR3 amino acids: CASSVVGGRGHSTDTQYF. CDR3 DNA sequence: TGTGCCAGCAGCGTAGTCGGGGGGCGGGGACACAGCACAGATACGCAGTATTTT.

This clone was recorded once. The V gene is TRBV5-5, the J gene TRBJ1-5; D is unresolved. V was trimmed by 4 bases and J by 3 bases, leaving 14 bases between them. CDR1 and CDR2 (germline): SGHKS, YYEKEE (reference sequence). There are 15 residues in the CDR3. The CDR3 is CASSGLLNTNQPQHF. In nucleotides, the CDR3 is TGTGCCAGCAGCGGTCTTCTTAACACCAATCAGCCCCAGCATTTT.